The 24 T cell receptor beta chains given below trace back to one sample, sequenced in a study of metastatic and nonmetastatic thyroid tumors. TCRdb reprocessed the PCR reads via MiXCR. In the table there are some 14,000 clones, around 32% of which are singletons. Each patient came to thyroid surgery without any prior treatment (of any kind). Sequenced sample: tumor tissue. The receptors come from a male donor with papillary thyroid cancer or a benign thyroid nodule (not recorded which). Some clones in this sample may be carry-over from other donors' samples.

V and J are TRBV6-5 and TRBJ1-2; D unclear. The V end lost 2 bases, the J end lost 2 bases, and 9 bases lay between the germline ends. Germline V gives CDR1 MNHEY, CDR2 SVGAGI. The CDR3 has 14 residues. The CDR3 region has the DNA TGTGCCAGCAGTTACGGCAACCTAAACTATGGCTACACCTTC. Its protein product is CASSYGNLNYGYTF.

The table lists this clone with a few counts. The chain has TRBV24-1 and TRBJ2-1, with 7 bases fitting TRBD2. The CDR3 is 14 amino acids. The V gene's germline CDR1 is KGHDR and CDR2 SFDVKD. J lost 7 bases, V lost 5 bases, and 7 bases had no gene match. CDR3 nucleotides: TGTGCCACCAGTGCCCTGAGGGACTATAATGAGCAGTTCTTC. Translated, it gives CATSALRDYNEQFF.

Ten or more counts support this clone. The genes are TRBV4-2 and TRBJ2-3; tentatively, D is TRBD1 or TRBD2 (5 bases each). The CDR3 covers 16 residues. Germline V gene lookup returns CDR1 LGHNA and CDR2 YNFKEQ. V was trimmed by 5 bases and J by 0 bases, leaving 15 bases between them. The CDR3 coding sequence is TGTGCCAGCAGCGGGGGTGGAAGTTCTAGCACAGATACGCAGTATTTT. This translates into CASSGGGSSSTDTQYF.

The chain links TRBV27 to TRBJ2-3; 7 bases align to TRBD1. CDR1 MNHEY and CDR2 SMNVEV come from the germline V gene (reference sequence). Trimming removed 9 bases from V and 6 bases from J; junction bases left unmatched: 12. This CDR3 has 14 residues. This CDR3 reads CARSRDRATDTQYF. The CDR3 DNA is TGTGCCAGAAGTCGCGACAGGGCTACTGATACGCAGTATTTT.

This clone was observed many times. V is TRBV2 and J is TRBJ2-7; D perhaps matches TRBD1 (6 bases). Looked up from germline, CDR1 is SNHLY and CDR2 is FYNNEI. V gave up 6 bases and J gave up 1 base, with 19 bases separating them. The CDR3 length is 16 residues. DNA of the CDR3: TGTGCCAGCAGGGTGGCCTCAGGGGTTGATTCCTACGAGCAGTACTTC. Translation: CASRVASGVDSYEQYF.

This clone was detected ten times or more. This chain joins TRBV4-2 and TRBJ2-3, with D unclear. The V gene's germline CDR1 is LGHNA and CDR2 YNFKEQ. The CDR3 spans 12 residues. The germline V and J ends were trimmed by 1 base and 5 bases, with 4 bases remaining between them. The CDR3 region is CASSQGEDTQYF. As DNA, the CDR3 is TGTGCCAGCAGCCAAGGGGAAGATACGCAGTATTTT.

The chain is built from TRBV18 and TRBJ2-7, with D possibly being TRBD1 (5 bases). V lost 8 bases and J lost 0, with 23 bases in between. Germline loops: CDR1 KGHSH, CDR2 LQKENI. The CDR3 spans 17 residues. The CDR3 coding sequence is TGTGCCAGCAGTGAAGTTTGGCAGGGCAAGGGCTCCTACGAGCAGTACTTC. It is translated as CASSEVWQGKGSYEQYF.

There are a few counts of this clone. V and J are TRBV6-2 or TRBV6-3 and TRBJ1-5, with 7 bases identical to TRBD1. CDR1 is MNHEY and CDR2 is SVGEGT in the germline V gene. This CDR3 comprises 14 residues. The J segment lost 5 bases and the V segment lost 6 bases, leaving 7 bases of the junction unmatched. The CDR3 here is CASSRGQSDQPQHF. The CDR3 nucleotides read TGTGCCAGCAGCCGGGGACAGTCCGATCAGCCCCAGCATTTT.

This clone occurred a few times. The V and J genes are TRBV6-1 and TRBJ1-2; D not certain. Germline V gene sequence: CDR1 MNHNS, CDR2 SASEGT. Trimming removed 4 bases from V and 8 bases from J, with 8 bases in between. This CDR3 has 11 residues. The CDR3 reads CASSGARGYTF. The CDR3 bases are TGTGCCAGCAGTGGGGCGAGGGGCTACACCTTC.

Written as DNA, the CDR3 is TGTGCCTGGAATGAGGGACAGGGGACTGAAGCTTTCTTT. It yields the protein CAWNEGQGTEAFF. This chain connects TRBV30 to TRBJ1-1, with 10 nucleotides matching TRBD1. From germline, CDR1 is GTSNPN and CDR2 SVGIG (reference sequence). V was pared by 4 bases and J by 5 bases, with 4 bases of the junction left unmatched. The CDR3 runs to 13 residues.

This clone appeared many times. V is TRBV11-3 and J is TRBJ1-6; D is ambiguous. The germline V gene has CDR1 SGHNT and CDR2 YENEEA. The CDR3 extends over 13 amino acids. V was trimmed by 4 bases and J by 10 bases, leaving 11 bases between them. CDR3 protein: CASSWRVESPLHF. DNA for the CDR3: TGTGCCAGCAGCTGGAGGGTTGAATCACCCCTCCACTTT.

DNA for the CDR3: TGCAGTGCTAGTAGTGGTTTCACTGAAGCTTTCTTT. Its protein product is CSASSGFTEAFF. This chain joins TRBV20-1 and TRBJ1-1; D ambiguous. The CDR3 consists of 12 residues. The ends were cut back, 3 bases at V and 4 bases at J, with 9 bases in the middle. From germline, CDR1 is DFQATT and CDR2 SNEGSKA (reference sequence).

The chain recombines TRBV19 with TRBJ2-1; D perhaps matches TRBD2 (5 bases). V dropped 1 base and J dropped 9 bases, with 10 bases sitting between them. The length of the CDR3 is 13 residues. Per the germline V gene, CDR1 is LNHDA and CDR2 is SQIVND (reference sequence). CDR3 nucleotides: TGTGCCAGTAGTATAGGCGGGCGGAGTGAGCAGTTCTTC. It codes for CASSIGGRSEQFF.

The chain employs TRBV4-3 and TRBJ1-2; possibly TRBD1 for D (6 bases). Germline-derived CDR1 and CDR2 are LGHNA and YSLEER. The CDR3 loop spans 15 amino acids. Trimming took off 1 base at V and 4 bases at J, with 13 bases between the two ends. DNA for the CDR3: TGCGCCAGCAGCCAAGGGTTCAGGGGTGGCTATGGCTACACCTTC. It translates to CASSQGFRGGYGYTF.

This clone was detected many times. The J gene is TRBJ2-7, the V gene TRBV30; D is uncertain. CDR1 is GTSNPN and CDR2 is SVGIG in the germline V gene (reference sequence). The V and J ends lost 3 bases and 1 base respectively, with 7 bases between them. CDR3 length: 12 amino acids. The CDR3 DNA is TGTGCCTGGAGCGGCCAATCCTACGAGCAGTACTTC. Its protein product is CAWSGQSYEQYF.

This clone showed up just a few times. V and J are TRBV6-1 and TRBJ2-7; D possibly corresponds to TRBD2 (6 bases). Germline V lookup: CDR1 MNHNS, CDR2 SASEGT. Trimming left V 6 bases short and J 0 bases short, with 9 bases between. The CDR3 is 13 residues long. CDR3 protein: CASRRDSSYEQYF. CDR3 nucleotides: TGTGCCAGCAGGCGGGACTCCTCCTACGAGCAGTACTTC.

This chain links TRBV20-1 with TRBJ2-1; 10 bases are shared with TRBD2. Germline CDR1 and CDR2: DFQATT and SNEGSKA (reference sequence). The J segment lost 15 bases and the V segment lost 6 bases, leaving 8 bases of the junction unmatched. CDR3 length equals 11 residues. The CDR3 spells CSALAGDKPFF. CDR3 sequence (DNA): TGCAGTGCCCTAGCGGGAGATAAGCCGTTCTTC.

This clone was seen at least ten times. The gene calls are TRBV20-1 and TRBJ2-5, with 15 positions matching TRBD2. The CDR3 is made up of 17 amino acids. Losses at the gene ends were 0 bases for V and 4 bases for J; bases not matched to a gene: 6. Germline CDR1 is DFQATT and CDR2 is SNEGSKA (reference sequence). The CDR3 is CSARDPRTSGGGETQYF. CDR3 in DNA: TGCAGTGCTAGAGACCCTAGGACTAGCGGGGGGGGAGAGACCCAGTACTTC.

In its sample, this clone ranks as medium-sized. V usage is TRBV2 and J usage is TRBJ1-2; D is ambiguous. V gave up 0 bases and J gave up 8 bases, with 7 bases separating them. Germline V lookup: CDR1 SNHLY, CDR2 FYNNEI. The CDR3 has 12 amino acids. CDR3 loop: CASSEALRGYTF. CDR3 bases: TGTGCCAGCAGTGAAGCGCTTCGGGGCTACACCTTC.

The genes are TRBV20-1 and TRBJ1-1; no clear D gene. Per germline, CDR1 DFQATT and CDR2 SNEGSKA (reference sequence). The length of the CDR3 is 12 residues. The V gene lost 1 base and the J gene lost 6 bases, with 9 bases spanning the gap. The DNA for the CDR3 is TGCAGTGCTAGAGGTGCGGGAGCTGAAGCTTTCTTT. Translation gives CSARGAGAEAFF.

The table lists this clone with a few counts. This may stem from a read error, because a much larger clone lies one nucleotide away. The J gene is TRBJ1-1, the V gene TRBV20-1; D is ambiguous. This CDR3 comprises 11 residues. CDR1 and CDR2 (germline): DFQATT, SNEGSKA (reference sequence). Trimming left V 0 bases short and J 12 bases short, with 11 bases between. The CDR3 reads CSARDPWGSFF. Written as DNA, the CDR3 is TGCAGTGCTAGAGATCCCTGGGGATCTTTCTTT.

The chain is built from TRBV27 and TRBJ2-2; D gene ambiguous. The V end lost 0 bases, the J end lost 7 bases, and 9 bases lay between the germline ends. CDR1 is MNHEY and CDR2 is SMNVEV in the germline V gene (reference sequence). This CDR3 has 14 residues. The CDR3: CASSLSGSYGELFF. In nucleotides, the CDR3 is TGTGCCAGCAGTTTATCGGGTTCGTACGGGGAGCTGTTTTTT.

This rearrangement joins TRBV5-1 to TRBJ2-7; TRBD1 is a possible D gene (6 bases). CDR3 length: 14 amino acids. Germline-derived CDR1 and CDR2 are SGHRS and YFSETQ. Trimming stripped 3 bases from V and 2 bases from J, with 12 bases between. The CDR3 DNA follows: TGCGCCAGCAGCTCAAGGACAGATACCTACGAGCAGTACTTC. The encoded protein is CASSSRTDTYEQYF.

This clone was counted at least ten times. The chain joins TRBV12-3 or TRBV12-4 to TRBJ2-4; D not resolved. The CDR3 has 13 amino acids. V was clipped by 6 bases and J by 0 bases, with 6 bases between them. CDR3 nucleotides: TGTGCCAGCAGAAACATAGCCAAAAACATTCAGTACTTC. Amino acid sequence: CASRNIAKNIQYF.